This entry lists 17 T cell receptor beta chains sequenced from one sample in a study of blood T cell repertoires in COVID-19. Assay: immunoSEQ multiplex PCR; the TCRdb copy retains only in-frame clones and omits some. The data contain around 330,000 clones, 88% of them singletons. Sequenced input: peripheral blood. The receptor source for this set is a woman aged 50 to 60 with active or convalescent COVID-19.

CDR3 amino acids: CASSAASGRAVEQYF. CDR3 coding DNA: TGTGCCAGCAGCGCCGCCAGCGGGAGGGCCGTAGAGCAGTACTTC. The chain recombines TRBV9 with TRBJ2-7; 10 nucleotides align to TRBD2. V lost 3 bases to trimming and J lost 7 bases; unmatched junction nucleotides: 10. This CDR3 has 15 amino acids. Looked up from germline, CDR1 is SGDLS and CDR2 is YYNGEE.

In regard to this clone: The sample holds other DNA sequences that translate to the same CDR3. CDR3 region: CASSFGQGREKLFF. The CDR3 DNA is TGCGCCAGCAGCTTCGGACAGGGTAGGGAAAAACTGTTTTTT. The chain combines TRBV5-1 with TRBJ1-4; TRBD1 aligns across 8 bases. The CDR3 totals 14 residues. After removal of 2 bases from V and 8 bases from J, the junction contained 5 bases not matched to a gene. CDR1 is SGHRS, CDR2 YFSETQ, per germline.

The rearrangement links TRBV6-5 to TRBJ2-6; D unresolved. Trimming left V 7 bases short and J 3 bases short, with 4 bases between. The CDR3 runs 12 residues. Germline CDR1 is MNHEY and CDR2 is SVGAGI. The CDR3 spells CASKSGANVLTF. CDR3 in DNA: TGTGCCAGCAAGAGTGGGGCCAACGTCCTGACTTTC.

The count of this clone is one. The chain is built from TRBV14 and TRBJ1-3; 9 nucleotides align to TRBD1. Germline CDR1 SGHDN, CDR2 FVKESK. The CDR3 has 16 residues. J gave up 2 bases and V 3 bases, and 5 bases lay outside the gene matches. CDR3 in amino acids: CASSHQQGAAGNTIYF. The DNA for the CDR3 is TGTGCCAGCAGCCATCAACAGGGGGCTGCTGGAAACACCATATATTTT.

This CDR3 reads CASSFVPGEGSPLHF. The DNA of the CDR3 is TGCGCCAGCAGCTTCGTTCCAGGGGAAGGCTCACCCCTCCACTTT. The chain combines TRBV5-1 with TRBJ1-6, with TRBD1 as a possible D gene (6 bases). The CDR3 has 15 amino acids. V was trimmed by 2 bases and J by 10 bases, leaving 16 bases between them. CDR1 is SGHRS and CDR2 is YFSETQ in the germline V gene.

The gene calls are TRBV19 and TRBJ2-7; 14 bases agree with TRBD2. The CDR3 is 16 amino acids. With V trimmed by 5 bases and J by 7 bases, 10 bases remained unmatched. Germline V gene lookup returns CDR1 LNHDA and CDR2 SQIVND (reference sequence). CDR3 DNA sequence: TGTGCCAGTAGTTCGGGACTAGCGGGAGTCTTGAGTGAGCAGTACTTC. Its protein product is CASSSGLAGVLSEQYF.

The chain joins TRBV27 to TRBJ2-2, with a possible D match to TRBD2 (5 bases). The V gene lost 5 bases and the J gene lost 7 bases, with 14 bases spanning the gap. The germline gives CDR1 MNHEY, CDR2 SMNVEV (reference sequence). This CDR3 has 14 residues. The chain's CDR3 is CASSNNEGGGELFF. The DNA for the CDR3 is TGTGCCAGCAGTAACAACGAGGGTGGCGGGGAGCTGTTTTTT.

This chain joins TRBV7-6 and TRBJ1-1, with D perhaps matching TRBD1 (6 bases). The V and J ends lost 2 bases and 0 bases respectively, with 16 bases between them. Germline lookup yields CDR1 SGHVS and CDR2 FNYEAQ. This CDR3 comprises 17 residues. CDR3 in DNA: TGTGCCAGCAGCTTACATTGGGACATCCTAATGAACACTGAAGCTTTCTTT. It specifies CASSLHWDILMNTEAFF.

For this clone: The same CDR3 arises from other DNA sequences in this sample as well. V and J are TRBV7-9 and TRBJ1-2; 8 bases are shared with TRBD1. This CDR3 region has 14 residues. V was clipped by 5 bases and J by 2 bases; unmatched bases: 4. Germline-derived CDR1 and CDR2 are SEHNR and FQNEAQ (reference sequence). The CDR3 spells CASSLGQGNYGYTF. The DNA for the CDR3 is TGTGCCAGCAGCCTAGGACAGGGAAACTATGGCTACACCTTC.

This chain uses TRBV7-8 with TRBJ2-7, with D possibly being TRBD2 (5 bases). V lost 5 bases and J lost 1, with 12 bases in between. Germline V gene data show CDR1 as SGHVS and CDR2 as FQNEAQ. This CDR3 contains 14 residues. The CDR3 here is CASSPSGGSYEQYF. In DNA form, the CDR3 reads TGTGCCAGCAGCCCCAGCGGAGGTTCCTACGAGCAGTACTTC.

J is TRBJ2-1 and V is TRBV5-4; D not certain. The CDR3 extends over 13 amino acids. V was shortened by 0 bases and J by 5 bases, with 6 bases between the two germline ends. Germline assignment: CDR1 SGHNT and CDR2 YYREEE (reference sequence). In nucleotides, the CDR3 is TGTGCCAGCAGCTTGGTTACAGACAATGAGCAGTTCTTC. Its translation is CASSLVTDNEQFF.

V is TRBV5-1 and J is TRBJ1-2; 9 bases line up with TRBD1. The length of the CDR3 is 15 residues. J was trimmed by 6 bases and V by 4 bases; bases with no gene match: 10. Per the germline V gene, CDR1 is SGHRS and CDR2 is YFSETQ. In DNA, the CDR3 is TGCGCCAGCAGCCGCGGCCGGGACAGGGCACATGGCTACACCTTC. It specifies CASSRGRDRAHGYTF.

The V call is TRBV7-3, the J call TRBJ1-3; no clear D gene. The CDR3 is made up of 13 amino acids. Germline V gene data show CDR1 as SGHTA and CDR2 as FQGTGA. The V and J ends lost 4 bases and 2 bases respectively, with 6 bases between them. The CDR3 loop is CASSSSPGNTIYF. CDR3 sequence (DNA): TGTGCCAGCAGCTCCTCTCCTGGAAACACCATATATTTT.

This rearrangement joins TRBV28 to TRBJ1-1; TRBD1 matches at 9 bases. The CDR3 runs 16 residues. V gave up 6 bases and J gave up 4 bases; unmatched junction bases: 12. Germline V lookup: CDR1 MDHEN, CDR2 SYDVKM. The DNA for the CDR3 is TGTGCCAGCAGGACAAGGACAGGGGTAAGGGGCACTGAAGCTTTCTTT. Encoded protein: CASRTRTGVRGTEAFF.

This clone was observed a handful of times. The J gene is TRBJ1-1, the V gene TRBV7-8; no definite D call. This CDR3 has 14 amino acids. CDR1 and CDR2 from the germline V gene are SGHVS and FQNEAQ. Trimming took off 2 bases at V and 4 bases at J, with 11 bases between the two ends. DNA for the CDR3: TGTGCCAGCAGCTTAAGCTGGGCTACCACTGAAGCTTTCTTT. Its protein product is CASSLSWATTEAFF.

The chain couples TRBV9 to TRBJ1-1, with 7 bases that match TRBD1. CDR1 SGDLS and CDR2 YYNGEE come from the germline V gene. The CDR3 length is 15 residues. V lost 2 bases and J lost 5; bases outside the gene matches: 9. CDR3: CASSVQTGPRTEAFF. CDR3 nucleotides: TGTGCCAGCAGCGTCCAGACAGGGCCGAGGACTGAAGCTTTCTTT.

The chain couples TRBV5-5 to TRBJ2-5; 11 positions match TRBD2. This CDR3 is 17 amino acids long. V lost 5 bases to trimming and J lost 5 bases; unmatched junction nucleotides: 14. Germline V CDR1 and CDR2: SGHKS, YYEKEE (reference sequence). This CDR3 reads CASSYVTSGESGETQYF. Written as DNA, the CDR3 is TGTGCCAGCAGTTACGTGACTAGCGGGGAGAGTGGTGAGACCCAGTACTTC.